Sequencing of this T cell receptor (beta chain) was carried out in a study of OX40 agonist ivuxolimab in advanced cancers. Study-wide context: Ivuxolimab, which targeted the costimulatory receptor OX40 (CD134), was an agonistic, fully human IgG2 monoclonal antibody. Intravenous ivuxolimab was administered to patients every 2 weeks at six dose levels: 0.01, 0.1, 0.3, 1.5, 3 and 10 mg/kg. In the dose-escalation cohort, 75% to 90% of patients were male, and the mean age was around 60 years with a range of roughly 23 to 79. Prior anti-PD-1, anti-PD-L1 or anti-CTLA-4 therapy was permitted, and checkpoint inhibitors had been received by roughly 42% of dose-escalation patients. Partial responses were achieved by three dose-escalation patients, of whom one had hepatocellular carcinoma and two had cutaneous melanoma. Of the approximately 50 dose-escalation patients, hepatocellular carcinoma was present in about 20, melanoma in approximately 15, renal cell carcinoma in 9 and head and neck cancer in 9. The paper describes the monotherapy dose-escalation part (N of about 50 patients) of the phase I trial of ivuxolimab. The purpose of peripheral TCRbeta sequencing was to test whether ivuxolimab changed TCR sequence diversity and led to clonal T-cell expansion. The paper's findings and limits, for the study overall: At doses of 0.1 to 3.0 mg/kg, clonal expansion of both CD4+ and CD8+ T cells in blood was seen between baseline and week 6. The antigen specificity of the clonally expanded peripheral T cells was not determined. After ivuxolimab, CD8+ T cells had more expanded clones than CD4+ T cells on average. In the 0.1-3.0 mg/kg groups, partial responders had among the lowest normalized peripheral clonal expansion, particularly in CD8+ T cells. Low levels of normalized T-cell clonal expansion were also seen in some patients who did not respond.

Genomic DNA was extracted from sorted cells for sequencing of the TCRbeta CDR3 region. The immunoSEQ Assay was used for sequencing of TCRbeta CDR3 regions. The immuneACCESS repertoire file appears here via TCRdb, limited to in-frame rearrangements. These files lack a portion of the clones; in checked studies, under half of the deficit traces to unresolved V genes, and the cause of the others is not known. The sample data list around 41,000 clones, and 80% to 90% of these were observed just once. The ten largest clones capture under 0.7% of the sample. Only one count was recorded for this clone. No antigen is known for it. Base-call qualities are not available, and no considerably larger clone is one nucleotide away. The trial excluded patients who had a history of autoimmune disease or were on systemic immunosuppression. Peripheral blood for TCR sequencing was drawn from every dose cohort at baseline, at cycle 4 day 1 and at cycle 7 day 1. The samples were taken from a phase I, first-in-human, multicenter, open-label dose-escalation trial of ivuxolimab. Adults with locally advanced or metastatic melanoma, renal cell, hepatocellular, or head and neck squamous cell carcinoma were enrolled in the trial. Before TCR sequencing, CD4+ T cells and CD8+ T cells from peripheral blood were sorted into separate populations.

The clonotype originates from an adult with an advanced solid tumor such as melanoma, head and neck, liver or kidney cancer. The specimen comprised CD4+ or CD8+ T cells sorted from blood, sampled in a trial of the OX40 agonist ivuxolimab.

The CDR3 protein sequence reads: CASSQRGGPYNEQFF. At the DNA level, the sequence is TGTGCCAGCAGCCAAAGAGGGGGGCCCTACAATGAGCAGTTCTTC. The sequence joins TRBV11-3 to TRBJ2-1; the D element might be TRBD1 or TRBD2, as each aligns at 6 bases. The CDR3 goes from the cysteine to the phenylalanine over 15 residues. Of the read, only the CDR3 DNA is kept; its 45 bases are in frame from base 1. The junction carries 13 bases between V and J, which are trimmed by 5 bases and 2 bases respectively. As encoded in the germline V gene, CDR1 is SGHNT while CDR2 is YENEEA.